This T cell receptor beta chain is from a study of Ad26.COV2.S vaccination and SARS-CoV-2 variants. Study background: Donor allocation was to the COV1001 Ad26.COV2.S trial arm.

Trimming pared 5 bases from V and 0 bases from J, leaving 17 bases between. The germline V gene encodes CDR1 SGHVS and CDR2 FNYEAQ. This CDR3 has 17 amino acids. Regarding treatment: approximately 18 received Ad26.COV2.S at low or high dose, single or two shots; roughly five received placebo; per-sample allocation not given. Each sample was drawn 63 days after the first injection (of vaccine or placebo). The data were produced by immunoSEQ multiplex PCR, yet TCRdb's version contains in-frame clones alone and is incomplete. This table holds roughly 380,000 clones, roughly 81% found once. The receptor was derived from a person aged 18-60 years who received the Ad26.COV2.S COVID-19 vaccine or a placebo. The chain links TRBV7-6 to TRBJ2-1; D possibly corresponds to TRBD2 (6 bases). The sample was peripheral blood, taken in a trial of Ad26.COV2.S vaccine versus placebo. The CDR3 region has the DNA TGTGCCAGCAGCACTCGGACTGGGGGGAGCTCCTACAATGAGCAGTTCTTC. It translates to CASSTRTGGSSYNEQFF.